This T cell receptor (beta chain) was captured by sequencing in a study of identical twins. Study-wide results and caveats: Diverse VJ usage suggested most zero-insertion clonotypes were not invariant T cells. Insertion counts were lower in abundant cord blood beta clonotypes, a trend that memory repertoires did not show.

In its sample, this clonotype was seen many times. Its antigen is unknown. MiXCR, applied by TCRdb to the 5' RACE reads, yields one record per CDR3 protein. The sample yields 410,000 or so distinct CDR3 sequences, about 18% seen once. Trimming at V came to 7 bases and at J to 1 base, leaving 10 bases not matched to a gene. The CDR3 runs to 16 residues. Germline V lookup: CDR1 SQVTM, CDR2 ANQGSEA. Sequenced material: naive T cells sorted from blood. This chain connects TRBV29-1 to TRBJ2-1, with 10 bases identical to TRBD2. The sequence derives from a man in his forties or fifties in good health. DNA for the CDR3: TGCAGCGGACAAAAGCGGGGGGGCCGGTCCTACAATGAGCAGTTCTTC. It translates to CSGQKRGGRSYNEQFF.